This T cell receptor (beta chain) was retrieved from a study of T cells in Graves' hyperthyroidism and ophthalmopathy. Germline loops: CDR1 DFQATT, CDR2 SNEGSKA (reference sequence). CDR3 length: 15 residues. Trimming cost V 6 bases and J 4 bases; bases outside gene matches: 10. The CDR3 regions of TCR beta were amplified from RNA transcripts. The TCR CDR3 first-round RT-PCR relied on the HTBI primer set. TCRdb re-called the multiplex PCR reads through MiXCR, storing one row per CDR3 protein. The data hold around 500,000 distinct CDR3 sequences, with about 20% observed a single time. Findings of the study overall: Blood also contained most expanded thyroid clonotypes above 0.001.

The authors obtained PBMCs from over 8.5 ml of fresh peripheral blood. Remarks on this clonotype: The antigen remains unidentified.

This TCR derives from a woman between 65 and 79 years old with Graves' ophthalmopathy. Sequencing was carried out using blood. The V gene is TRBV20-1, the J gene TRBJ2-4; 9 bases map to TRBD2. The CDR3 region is CSAPLRTSGKNIQYF. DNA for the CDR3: TGCAGTGCCCCACTCCGTACTAGCGGGAAAAACATTCAGTACTTC.